This T cell receptor beta chain was captured in a study of T cell responses to AZD1222 COVID-19 vaccine (dated by TCRdb to the early 2020s). Looking at the study overall: AZD1222 recipients whose second dose came at about 4 weeks and those whose second dose came at about 12 weeks were combined into one group, since spike-specific TCR depth and breadth did not differ between the two schedules. A total of 230 to 250 trial participants underwent TCR sequencing, of whom approximately 210 received two doses of AZD1222 and about 25 received two doses of the MenACWY control vaccine. Trial participants were enrolled into age subgroups of 18-55, 56-69 and 70-plus years, which contained roughly 140, 27 and 60 TCR-sequenced participants, respectively. General findings and caveats noted by the study authors: Only five to seven AZD1222 recipients were SARS-CoV-2 seropositive at baseline, limiting conclusions about previously exposed vaccinees. Because no day 14 peak-response samples were available, repertoires were characterized only after the peak T cell response. Vaccine-associated CD4 TCRs spanned the whole spike protein, with dominant responses in regions 160-218 and 743-854. In the small 56-69-year group, the increase in depth fell short of significance, most likely because of low power. Spike-specific TCR breadth and depth rose significantly after two AZD1222 doses compared with day 0 and with MenACWY recipients. Most participants were white British and females outnumbered males, and the authors suggested that clonal diversity may have been underestimated. Reportedly, close to half of the unique spike-specific TCRs recognized epitopes lying outside the regions that are mutated in the B.1.351 and B.1.1.7 variants.

Taken with the paper, the label for time point translates to: baseline before first vaccination. Vaccinee samples came from UK trials COV001 and COV002, including a single-blind randomized controlled phase 2/3 trial of AZD1222 (ChAdOx1 nCoV-19) in healthy adults. For TCRbeta chain sequencing, PBMC samples were collected from trial participants at day 0 and at day 28 after the second dose. The CDR3 regions of human TCRbeta chains were subjected to immunosequencing. In the paper's pipeline: TCRs in the repertoires were matched against a reference library of SARS-CoV-2-specific TCRs that had been generated with the MIRA antigen-specificity platform. Breadth was defined as the fraction of unique TCRs that were SARS-CoV-2-associated. Depth was defined as the fraction of total T cells that were SARS-CoV-2-associated. Each spike-specific TCR was assigned to its reactive spike region and to a CD4 or CD8 class using the MIRA data. Log10-transformed breadth and depth values were compared by one-way ANOVA with Sidak's multiple comparisons tests. TCRdb's version of the immuneACCESS table is confined to in-frame rearrangements and falls short of the full clone set. An unresolved V gene accounts for under half of the shortfall where checked; the remainder is of unknown origin. Clone size and V and J calls were adopted from that table, with D and trimming inferred from the DNA. Within this sample are about 130,000 clones, with around nine tenths of them counted one time only. The biggest ten clones account for around 5.6% of the sample.

Notes on this clone: Its antigen target is currently unknown. Base-call qualities are not available, and no considerably larger clone is one nucleotide away.

CDR1 and CDR2 are read off the germline V gene as KGHDR and SFDVKD. Trimmed from V: 6 bases; trimmed from J: 5 bases; junction bases lacking a gene match: 4. Measured from the cysteine to the phenylalanine, the CDR3 is 15 residues long. Here the CDR3 DNA is all that survives: 45 bases in frame from base 1. This receptor was identified in an adult in good health. Sequencing was performed on peripheral blood, taken on day 0 of AZD1222 vaccination. The chain links TRBV24-1 with TRBJ1-5, with 12 middle bases fitting TRBD1. The nucleotide sequence is given as TGTGCCACCAGTCCGGGACAGGGGGCCTATCAGCCCCAGCATTTT. Its product reads: CATSPGQGAYQPQHF.